The rows below give T cell receptor beta chains drawn from one sample of a study of OX40 agonist ivuxolimab in advanced cancers. Clones were sequenced by immunoSEQ multiplex PCR, and TCRdb holds only the in-frame ones, with some missing. The sample records roughly 80,000 clones, 65% to 90% being singletons. The material was CD4+ or CD8+ T cells sorted from blood, obtained in a trial of the OX40 agonist ivuxolimab. All receptors come from an adult with an advanced solid tumor such as melanoma, head and neck, liver or kidney cancer. CDR3s include the opening cysteine and the closing phenylalanine or tryptophan. Fields, in order: D gene, clone size, J gene, V gene, CDR3 protein, CDR3 DNA. D genes are given only for firm matches. For some rows the clone size is stated as once, few or many, or as a class when expanded; others skip it.

d_call: .; clone_size: .; j_call: TRBJ2-1; v_call: TRBV19; cdr3_aa: CASLPRASSYNEQFF; cdr3_nt: TGTGCCAGCCTACCGCGGGCAAGCTCCTACAATGAGCAGTTCTTC
d_call: .; clone_size: .; j_call: TRBJ2-1; v_call: TRBV7-6; cdr3_aa: CASSPYASEQFF; cdr3_nt: TGTGCCAGCAGCCCCTACGCCAGTGAGCAGTTCTTC
d_call: TRBD2; clone_size: .; j_call: TRBJ2-2; v_call: TRBV7-8; cdr3_aa: CASSLAGGANTGELFF; cdr3_nt: TGTGCCAGCAGCTTAGCGGGGGGGGCGAACACCGGGGAGCTGTTTTTT
d_call: .; clone_size: few; j_call: TRBJ2-3; v_call: TRBV19; cdr3_aa: CASRSSSTDTQYF; cdr3_nt: TGTGCCAGTAGGTCCTCTAGCACAGATACGCAGTATTTT
d_call: .; clone_size: .; j_call: TRBJ2-6; v_call: TRBV2; cdr3_aa: CASTGDSGANVLTF; cdr3_nt: TGTGCCAGCACAGGGGACTCTGGGGCCAACGTCCTGACTTTC
d_call: TRBD1; clone_size: once; j_call: TRBJ2-7; v_call: TRBV6-1; cdr3_aa: CASRAGQGSSYEQYF; cdr3_nt: TGTGCCAGCAGGGCGGGACAGGGCAGCTCCTACGAGCAGTACTTC
d_call: .; clone_size: .; j_call: TRBJ1-4; v_call: TRBV9; cdr3_aa: CASSSDRDGEKLFF; cdr3_nt: TGTGCCAGCAGCTCAGATCGGGATGGAGAAAAACTGTTTTTT
d_call: .; clone_size: .; j_call: TRBJ1-1; v_call: TRBV7-2; cdr3_aa: CASSYLVCPGRNTEAFF; cdr3_nt: TGTGCCAGCAGCTACCTAGTATGCCCGGGGAGGAACACTGAAGCTTTCTTT
d_call: TRBD1; clone_size: .; j_call: TRBJ2-7; v_call: TRBV13; cdr3_aa: CASSPDRVIYEQYF; cdr3_nt: TGTGCCAGCAGCCCAGACAGGGTTATATACGAGCAGTACTTC
d_call: .; clone_size: .; j_call: TRBJ1-5; v_call: TRBV5-1; cdr3_aa: CASSLEGSNQPQHF; cdr3_nt: TGCGCCAGCAGCTTGGAGGGGAGCAATCAGCCCCAGCATTTT
d_call: .; clone_size: .; j_call: TRBJ1-2; v_call: TRBV5-1; cdr3_aa: CASSSPGEFFGYTF; cdr3_nt: TGCGCCAGCAGCTCACCGGGAGAATTTTTTGGCTACACCTTC
d_call: .; clone_size: .; j_call: TRBJ2-2; v_call: TRBV30; cdr3_aa: CACRGSTGELFF; cdr3_nt: TGTGCCTGCCGGGGGAGCACCGGGGAGCTGTTTTTT
d_call: TRBD1; clone_size: once; j_call: TRBJ1-2; v_call: TRBV28; cdr3_aa: CASSAQDRGLRYTF; cdr3_nt: TGTGCCAGCAGTGCCCAAGACAGGGGCCTACGCTACACCTTC
d_call: TRBD1; clone_size: .; j_call: TRBJ2-1; v_call: TRBV5-6; cdr3_aa: CASSLVPTGKKNEQFF; cdr3_nt: TGTGCCAGCAGCTTGGTGCCGACAGGGAAAAAGAATGAGCAGTTCTTC
d_call: TRBD1; clone_size: .; j_call: TRBJ2-5; v_call: TRBV6-5; cdr3_aa: CASSYMRGRETQYF; cdr3_nt: TGTGCCAGCAGTTACATGAGGGGGCGCGAGACCCAGTACTTC
d_call: TRBD1; clone_size: .; j_call: TRBJ2-7; v_call: TRBV5-1; cdr3_aa: CASSRDRGINEQYF; cdr3_nt: TGCGCCAGCAGCAGGGACAGGGGTATCAACGAGCAGTACTTC
d_call: TRBD2; clone_size: .; j_call: TRBJ2-5; v_call: TRBV6-6; cdr3_aa: CASKDSGRAQETQYF; cdr3_nt: TGTGCCAGCAAGGATAGCGGGAGGGCCCAGGAGACCCAGTACTTC
d_call: TRBD2; clone_size: .; j_call: TRBJ2-2; v_call: TRBV12-5; cdr3_aa: CASGDLAGLTGELFF; cdr3_nt: TGTGCTAGTGGCGATCTAGCGGGCCTCACCGGGGAGCTGTTTTTT
d_call: TRBD1; clone_size: .; j_call: TRBJ2-2; v_call: TRBV4-2; cdr3_aa: CASSLGTGSTGELFF; cdr3_nt: TGTGCCAGCAGCCTCGGGACAGGGTCCACCGGGGAGCTGTTTTTT
d_call: .; clone_size: .; j_call: TRBJ2-6; v_call: TRBV4-3; cdr3_aa: CASSQVGRGIGGANVLTF; cdr3_nt: TGCGCCAGCAGCCAAGTAGGACGTGGGATTGGTGGGGCCAACGTCCTGACTTTC
d_call: TRBD1; clone_size: .; j_call: TRBJ1-5; v_call: TRBV28; cdr3_aa: CASQDRANQPQHF; cdr3_nt: TGTGCCAGCCAGGACAGGGCGAATCAGCCCCAGCATTTT
d_call: .; clone_size: .; j_call: TRBJ2-7; v_call: TRBV19; cdr3_aa: CASSIGVYEQYF; cdr3_nt: TGTGCCAGTAGTATCGGGGTCTACGAGCAGTACTTC
d_call: TRBD2; clone_size: .; j_call: TRBJ2-7; v_call: TRBV7-2; cdr3_aa: CASTQTSGAFYEQYF; cdr3_nt: TGTGCCAGCACCCAGACTAGCGGGGCCTTCTACGAGCAGTACTTC
d_call: .; clone_size: .; j_call: TRBJ2-1; v_call: TRBV18; cdr3_aa: CASSPGAYNEQFF; cdr3_nt: TGTGCCAGCTCACCCGGGGCGTACAATGAGCAGTTCTTC
d_call: .; clone_size: few; j_call: TRBJ2-3; v_call: TRBV6-1; cdr3_aa: CASRTTGSGADTQYF; cdr3_nt: TGTGCCAGCAGGACGACAGGGTCGGGGGCAGATACGCAGTATTTT